The sequence of this T cell receptor (beta chain) was determined in a study of early T cells in non-severe SARS-CoV-2 infection. Study-wide background: Chains stayed unpaired after sequencing of bulk RNA from unsorted whole blood.

Individually, cDNA molecules had unique molecular identifiers attached to them. TCRdb redid the calling of the 5' RACE reads with MiXCR, one entry per CDR3 protein. The sample lists 29,000 or so distinct CDR3 sequences, 9% to 10% occurring once. Germline V gene data show CDR1 as SGHVS and CDR2 as FNYEAQ. The CDR3 is 15 amino acids. Trimming removed 2 bases from V and 2 bases from J, with 11 bases in between. This sequence originates from an adult who was a healthcare worker with PCR-confirmed SARS-CoV-2 infection or an uninfected control (not recorded which). The chain uses TRBV7-6 and TRBJ2-3; no clear D. The specimen sequenced was whole blood. The CDR3 spells CASSLNPATTDTQYF. For the CDR3, the DNA is TGTGCCAGCAGCTTAAATCCAGCAACCACAGATACGCAGTATTTT.